This TCR beta chain was recorded in a study of human T cells and chemical hapten exposure. This clonotype was recorded at least ten times. The library attached unique molecular identifiers to individual cDNA molecules. TCRdb called the RACE reads again in MiXCR, with one record for every CDR3 protein. The sample includes some 350,000 distinct CDR3 sequences, about 7% seen only once; the top ten take approximately 8%. Germline CDR1 reads SEHNR; CDR2 reads FQNEAQ (reference sequence). V lost 1 base and J 6 bases, leaving 13 bases between the germline ends. This CDR3 spans 16 amino acids. Time point here: patch test 1, 2 weeks after DPC sensitization. The treatment: therapeutic diphenylcyclopropenone sensitization with weekly scalp DPC.

Sequencing used whole blood, obtained in connection with sensitization to the hapten diphenylcyclopropenone (DPC). The rearrangement joins TRBV7-9 to TRBJ2-6; the D gene is possibly TRBD1 (5 bases). This TCR was sampled from a woman in her late teens or twenties with alopecia areata. Some clones in this sample may be carry-over from other donors' samples. The CDR3 nucleotides read TGTGCCAGCAGCTTAGGGGCAGGGCTGGAGGCCAACGTCCTGACTTTC. As protein: CASSLGAGLEANVLTF.